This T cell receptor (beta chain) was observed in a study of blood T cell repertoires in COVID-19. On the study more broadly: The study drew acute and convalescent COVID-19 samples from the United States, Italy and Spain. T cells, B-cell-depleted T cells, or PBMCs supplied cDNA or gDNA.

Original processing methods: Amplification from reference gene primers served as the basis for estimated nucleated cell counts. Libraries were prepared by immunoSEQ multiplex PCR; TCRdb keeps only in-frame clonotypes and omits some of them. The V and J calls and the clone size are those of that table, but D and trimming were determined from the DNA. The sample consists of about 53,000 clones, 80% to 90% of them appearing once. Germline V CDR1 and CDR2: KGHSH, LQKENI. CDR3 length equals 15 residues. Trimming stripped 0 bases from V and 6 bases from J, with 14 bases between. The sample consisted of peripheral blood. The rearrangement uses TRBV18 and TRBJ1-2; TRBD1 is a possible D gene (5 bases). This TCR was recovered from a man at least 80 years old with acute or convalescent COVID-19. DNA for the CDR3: TGTGCCAGCTCACCACCGGGGGGGTCCAGCAATGGCTACACCTTC. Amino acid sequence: CASSPPGGSSNGYTF.